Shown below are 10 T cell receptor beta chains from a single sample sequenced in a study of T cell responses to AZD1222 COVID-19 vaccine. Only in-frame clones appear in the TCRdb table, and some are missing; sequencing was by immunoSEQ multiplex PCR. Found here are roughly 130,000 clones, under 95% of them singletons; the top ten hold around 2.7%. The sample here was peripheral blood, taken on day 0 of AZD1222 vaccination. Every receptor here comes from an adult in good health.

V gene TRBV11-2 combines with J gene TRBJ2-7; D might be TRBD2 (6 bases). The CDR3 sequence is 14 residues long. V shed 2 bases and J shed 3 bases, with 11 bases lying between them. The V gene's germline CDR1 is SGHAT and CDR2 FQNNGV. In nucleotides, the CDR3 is TGTGCCAGCAGCTTATTACGGGAGAGCTACGAGCAGTACTTC. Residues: CASSLLRESYEQYF.

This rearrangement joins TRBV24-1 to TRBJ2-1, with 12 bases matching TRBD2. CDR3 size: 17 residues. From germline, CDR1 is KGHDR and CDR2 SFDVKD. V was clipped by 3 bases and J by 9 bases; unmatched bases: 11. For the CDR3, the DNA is TGTGCCACCAGTGATATCATGACTAGCGGGAGAGTTGGTGAGCAGTTCTTC. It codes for CATSDIMTSGRVGEQFF.

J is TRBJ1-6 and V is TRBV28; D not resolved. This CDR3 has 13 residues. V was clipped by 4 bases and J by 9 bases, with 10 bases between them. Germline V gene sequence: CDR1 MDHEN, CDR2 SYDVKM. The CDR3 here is CASSYRLGSPLHF. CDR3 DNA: TGTGCCAGCAGTTACCGGCTCGGTTCACCCCTCCACTTT.

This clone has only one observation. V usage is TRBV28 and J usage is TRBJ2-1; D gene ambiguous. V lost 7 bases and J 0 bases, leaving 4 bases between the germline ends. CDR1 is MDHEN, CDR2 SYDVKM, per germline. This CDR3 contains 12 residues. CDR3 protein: CASTSSYNEQFF. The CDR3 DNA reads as TGTGCCAGCACGAGCTCCTACAATGAGCAGTTCTTC. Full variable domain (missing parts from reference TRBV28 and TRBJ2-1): DVKVTQSSRYLVKRTGEKVFLECVQDMDHENMFWYRQDPGLGLRLIYFSYDVKMKEKGDIPEGYSVSREKKERFSLILESASTNQTSMYLCASTSSYNEQFFGPGTRLTVL.

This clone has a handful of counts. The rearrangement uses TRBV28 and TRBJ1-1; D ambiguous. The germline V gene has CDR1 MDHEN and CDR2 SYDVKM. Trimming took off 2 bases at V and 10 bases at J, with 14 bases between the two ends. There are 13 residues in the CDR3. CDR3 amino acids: CASSLGPVKPAFF. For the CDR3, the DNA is TGTGCCAGCAGTTTAGGACCCGTTAAGCCAGCTTTCTTT.

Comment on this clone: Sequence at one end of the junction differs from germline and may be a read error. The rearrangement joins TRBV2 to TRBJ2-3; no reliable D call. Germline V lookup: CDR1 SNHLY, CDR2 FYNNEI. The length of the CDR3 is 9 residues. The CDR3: CASSEGIPF. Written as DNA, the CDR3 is TGTGCCAGCAGTGAAGGGATCCCCTTT.

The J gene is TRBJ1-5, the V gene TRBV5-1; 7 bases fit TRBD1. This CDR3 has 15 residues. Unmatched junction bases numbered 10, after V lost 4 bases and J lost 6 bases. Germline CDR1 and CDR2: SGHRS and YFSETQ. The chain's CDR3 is CASSVLGGSGQPQHF. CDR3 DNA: TGCGCCAGCAGCGTACTAGGGGGCTCGGGTCAGCCCCAGCATTTT.

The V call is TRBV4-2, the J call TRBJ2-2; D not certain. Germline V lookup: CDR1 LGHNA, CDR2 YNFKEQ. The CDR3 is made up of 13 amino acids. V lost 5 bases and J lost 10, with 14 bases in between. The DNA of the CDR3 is TGTGCCAGCAGCTCTATGGGATTACAGGAGCTGTTTTTT. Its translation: CASSSMGLQELFF.

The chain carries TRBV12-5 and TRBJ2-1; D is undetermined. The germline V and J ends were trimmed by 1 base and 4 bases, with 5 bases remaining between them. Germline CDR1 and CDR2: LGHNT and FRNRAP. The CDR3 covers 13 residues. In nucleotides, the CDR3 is TGTGCTAGTGGTTTGGGACGGTACAATGAGCAGTTCTTC. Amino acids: CASGLGRYNEQFF.

The CDR3 coding sequence is TGTGCCAGCAGTCTTAAAGGGGGCCGGAGATTGAACACTGAAGCTTTCTTT. Its protein is CASSLKGGRRLNTEAFF. J is TRBJ1-1 and V is TRBV2, with 7 bases matching TRBD1. After removal of 5 bases from V and 0 bases from J, the junction contained 12 bases not matched to a gene. The CDR3 loop spans 17 amino acids. Germline-derived CDR1 and CDR2 are SNHLY and FYNNEI.